A selection of T cell receptor beta chains follows, all from one sample in a study of beta chain features in type 1 diabetes. The repertoire was sequenced with immunoSEQ multiplex PCR; TCRdb's copy has only in-frame clones and lacks some. The sample includes around 300,000 clones, approximately 11% of them seen just once. The sequenced material came from naive CD4+ T cells from blood. The receptors derive from a woman aged 25 to 39 in good health. The CDR3 runs from the conserved cysteine through the conserved F or W. Each record gives: V gene, D gene, J gene, clone size, CDR3 protein, CDR3 DNA. A D gene is named only where the DNA matches it firmly. Size is stated for part of the rows, as once, few or many counts, or as a class when the clone is expanded.

v_call: TRBV6-6; d_call: TRBD2; j_call: TRBJ2-3; clone_size: few; cdr3_aa: CASSYFSSGNVDTQYF; cdr3_nt: TGTGCCAGCAGTTACTTCTCTAGCGGGAACGTGGATACGCAGTATTTT
v_call: TRBV5-1; d_call: -; j_call: TRBJ1-2; clone_size: few; cdr3_aa: CASSLADRGGYTF; cdr3_nt: TGCGCCAGCAGCTTGGCCGACAGAGGAGGCTACACCTTC
v_call: TRBV9; d_call: TRBD1; j_call: TRBJ2-7; clone_size: -; cdr3_aa: CASSASGQGAYEQYF; cdr3_nt: TGTGCCAGCAGCGCCAGCGGACAGGGGGCTTACGAGCAGTACTTC
v_call: TRBV28; d_call: TRBD1; j_call: TRBJ1-1; clone_size: -; cdr3_aa: CASSSGQGSSEAFF; cdr3_nt: TGTGCCAGCAGTTCAGGACAGGGTTCGTCTGAAGCTTTCTTT
v_call: TRBV5-1; d_call: -; j_call: TRBJ1-1; clone_size: few; cdr3_aa: CASSLASPLETEAFF; cdr3_nt: TGCGCCAGCAGCTTGGCCTCGCCCCTGGAGACTGAAGCTTTCTTT
v_call: TRBV30; d_call: TRBD1; j_call: TRBJ2-6; clone_size: -; cdr3_aa: CAYARDSPSSGANVLTF; cdr3_nt: TGTGCCTATGCCCGGGACAGTCCCTCTTCTGGGGCCAACGTCCTGACTTTC
v_call: TRBV30; d_call: TRBD2; j_call: TRBJ2-7; clone_size: few; cdr3_aa: CAWTAGVKQYF; cdr3_nt: TGTGCCTGGACAGCGGGAGTGAAGCAGTACTTC
v_call: TRBV6-5; d_call: TRBD1; j_call: TRBJ2-5; clone_size: -; cdr3_aa: CASSYHRDRGSETQYF; cdr3_nt: TGTGCCAGCAGTTACCACCGGGACAGGGGCTCAGAGACCCAGTACTTC
v_call: TRBV15; d_call: -; j_call: TRBJ1-1; clone_size: -; cdr3_aa: CATSRDLRPGAFF; cdr3_nt: TGTGCCACCAGCAGAGATTTGCGCCCGGGAGCTTTCTTT
v_call: TRBV11-2; d_call: -; j_call: TRBJ2-3; clone_size: few; cdr3_aa: CASSLVKTSTDTQYF; cdr3_nt: TGTGCCAGCAGCTTAGTTAAGACTAGCACAGATACGCAGTATTTT
v_call: TRBV5-4; d_call: -; j_call: TRBJ2-1; clone_size: -; cdr3_aa: CASSLGGGSRGNEQFF; cdr3_nt: TGTGCCAGCAGCTTGGGCGGGGGCAGCCGGGGGAATGAGCAGTTCTTC
v_call: TRBV28; d_call: -; j_call: TRBJ2-3; clone_size: -; cdr3_aa: CASSLDGQGLDTQYF; cdr3_nt: TGTGCCAGCAGTTTGGACGGGCAGGGGTTAGATACGCAGTATTTT
v_call: TRBV30; d_call: -; j_call: TRBJ1-4; clone_size: -; cdr3_aa: CAWSVGAEKLFF; cdr3_nt: TGTGCCTGGAGTGTAGGGGCTGAAAAACTGTTTTTT
v_call: TRBV5-5; d_call: TRBD2; j_call: TRBJ2-1; clone_size: few; cdr3_aa: CASSPGLAGGREQFF; cdr3_nt: TGTGCCAGCAGCCCGGGACTAGCGGGAGGCCGTGAGCAGTTCTTC
v_call: TRBV14; d_call: -; j_call: TRBJ2-1; clone_size: few; cdr3_aa: CASSPNSNEQFF; cdr3_nt: TGTGCCAGCAGCCCGAATAGTAATGAGCAGTTCTTC
v_call: TRBV9; d_call: TRBD2; j_call: TRBJ2-1; clone_size: -; cdr3_aa: CASSVGRGTSGDNEQFF; cdr3_nt: TGTGCCAGCAGCGTAGGGCGGGGGACTAGCGGTGACAATGAGCAGTTCTTC
v_call: TRBV2; d_call: TRBD1; j_call: TRBJ1-1; clone_size: -; cdr3_aa: CASSRQGENTEAFF; cdr3_nt: TGTGCCAGCAGTAGACAGGGGGAGAACACTGAAGCTTTCTTT
v_call: TRBV19; d_call: -; j_call: TRBJ2-4; clone_size: few; cdr3_aa: CASSIYRAARRGNIQYF; cdr3_nt: TGTGCCAGTAGTATATACCGGGCCGCGAGACGCGGGAACATTCAGTACTTC
v_call: TRBV5-1; d_call: -; j_call: TRBJ2-7; clone_size: few; cdr3_aa: CASSSNPLSYEQYF; cdr3_nt: TGCGCCAGCAGCTCTAACCCCCTCTCCTACGAGCAGTACTTC
v_call: TRBV4-2; d_call: TRBD2; j_call: TRBJ2-1; clone_size: few; cdr3_aa: CASSQGRLAGDKEQFF; cdr3_nt: TGTGCCAGCAGCCAAGGTCGCCTAGCGGGAGATAAGGAGCAGTTCTTC
v_call: TRBV5-1; d_call: TRBD2; j_call: TRBJ2-2; clone_size: -; cdr3_aa: CASSPPGLAGNTGELFF; cdr3_nt: TGCGCCAGCAGCCCCCCTGGACTAGCTGGGAACACCGGGGAGCTGTTTTTT
v_call: TRBV6-5; d_call: TRBD2; j_call: TRBJ2-7; clone_size: few; cdr3_aa: CASSLTSGDTYEQYF; cdr3_nt: TGTGCCAGCAGCTTGACTAGCGGAGACACCTACGAGCAGTACTTC
v_call: TRBV19; d_call: TRBD1; j_call: TRBJ1-5; clone_size: -; cdr3_aa: CASRDRGSNQPQHF; cdr3_nt: TGTGCCAGTCGGGACAGGGGGAGCAATCAGCCCCAGCATTTT
v_call: TRBV7-9; d_call: -; j_call: TRBJ2-2; clone_size: few; cdr3_aa: CASSLALQGNTGELFF; cdr3_nt: TGTGCCAGCAGCTTAGCCCTACAGGGAAACACCGGGGAGCTGTTTTTT
v_call: TRBV29-1; d_call: TRBD2; j_call: TRBJ2-5; clone_size: -; cdr3_aa: CSVRGRVVETQYF; cdr3_nt: TGCAGCGTTAGAGGGAGGGTGGTAGAGACCCAGTACTTC
v_call: TRBV4-3; d_call: TRBD2; j_call: TRBJ2-1; clone_size: few; cdr3_aa: CASSAEPSGRGYNEQFF; cdr3_nt: TGCGCCAGCAGTGCAGAACCTAGCGGGAGAGGGTACAATGAGCAGTTCTTC
v_call: TRBV2; d_call: TRBD2; j_call: TRBJ2-2; clone_size: -; cdr3_aa: CASRPGLAKWTGELFF; cdr3_nt: TGTGCCAGCAGACCGGGACTAGCGAAATGGACCGGGGAGCTGTTTTTT
v_call: TRBV7-2; d_call: -; j_call: TRBJ2-5; clone_size: few; cdr3_aa: CASSPRTTEPETQYF; cdr3_nt: TGTGCCAGCAGCCCTCGAACGACTGAGCCGGAGACCCAGTACTTC
v_call: TRBV5-1; d_call: TRBD2; j_call: TRBJ2-1; clone_size: -; cdr3_aa: CASSLGGTSGRTEQFF; cdr3_nt: TGCGCCAGCAGCTTGGGAGGGACTAGCGGGAGGACGGAGCAGTTCTTC
v_call: TRBV5-1; d_call: TRBD1; j_call: TRBJ1-3; clone_size: -; cdr3_aa: CASSWGQGPSGNTIYF; cdr3_nt: TGCGCCAGCAGCTGGGGACAGGGTCCATCTGGAAACACCATATATTTT
v_call: TRBV6-5; d_call: TRBD1; j_call: TRBJ1-1; clone_size: -; cdr3_aa: CASSYGGQGTNTEAFF; cdr3_nt: TGTGCCAGCAGTTACGGGGGACAGGGGACGAACACTGAAGCTTTCTTT
v_call: TRBV15; d_call: TRBD2; j_call: TRBJ2-1; clone_size: few; cdr3_aa: CATSRDPGTSGSLSYNEQFF; cdr3_nt: TGTGCCACCAGCAGAGACCCCGGGACTAGCGGGTCCCTTTCCTACAATGAGCAGTTCTTC
v_call: TRBV28; d_call: TRBD1; j_call: TRBJ2-1; clone_size: few; cdr3_aa: CASTPPGTGEYNEQFF; cdr3_nt: TGTGCCAGCACTCCTCCCGGGACAGGGGAATACAATGAGCAGTTCTTC
v_call: TRBV9; d_call: TRBD1; j_call: TRBJ2-1; clone_size: -; cdr3_aa: CASSVTGGNYNEQFF; cdr3_nt: TGTGCCAGCAGCGTGACAGGGGGAAACTACAATGAGCAGTTCTTC
v_call: TRBV18; d_call: TRBD2; j_call: TRBJ2-3; clone_size: few; cdr3_aa: CASSPLAGGVTDTQYF; cdr3_nt: TGTGCCAGCTCGCCGTTAGCGGGAGGGGTCACAGATACGCAGTATTTT
v_call: TRBV29-1; d_call: -; j_call: TRBJ2-7; clone_size: few; cdr3_aa: CSARQNGQYF; cdr3_nt: TGCAGCGCTAGACAGAACGGGCAGTACTTC
v_call: TRBV5-4; d_call: -; j_call: TRBJ2-2; clone_size: -; cdr3_aa: CASSSGSPRGEGGELFF; cdr3_nt: TGTGCCAGCAGCTCAGGGAGCCCCAGGGGGGAAGGCGGGGAGCTGTTTTTT
v_call: TRBV6-5; d_call: TRBD1; j_call: TRBJ1-1; clone_size: -; cdr3_aa: CASRVNRGSTEAFF; cdr3_nt: TGTGCCAGCAGAGTAAACAGGGGTAGCACTGAAGCTTTCTTT
v_call: TRBV29-1; d_call: TRBD2; j_call: TRBJ2-7; clone_size: -; cdr3_aa: CSVRRGVFSYEQYF; cdr3_nt: TGCAGCGTGAGGCGGGGGGTGTTCAGCTACGAGCAGTACTTC